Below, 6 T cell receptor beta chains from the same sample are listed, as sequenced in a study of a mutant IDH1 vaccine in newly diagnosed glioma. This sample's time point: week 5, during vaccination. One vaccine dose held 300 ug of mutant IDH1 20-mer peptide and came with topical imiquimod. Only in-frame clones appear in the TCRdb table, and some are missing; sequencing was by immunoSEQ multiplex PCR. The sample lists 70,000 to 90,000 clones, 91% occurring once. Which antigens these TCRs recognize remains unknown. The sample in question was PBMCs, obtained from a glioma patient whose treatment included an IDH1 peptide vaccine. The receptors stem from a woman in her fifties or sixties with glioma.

The CDR3 loop reads CASSELAGSYEQYF. Here the CDR3 DNA reads TGTGCCAGCAGTGAATTAGCAGGTTCCTACGAGCAGTACTTC. The gene calls are TRBV25-1 and TRBJ2-7; D not certain. In germline, CDR1 is MGHDK, CDR2 SYGVNS. V lost 1 base and J lost 1, with 8 bases in between. CDR3 size: 14 residues.

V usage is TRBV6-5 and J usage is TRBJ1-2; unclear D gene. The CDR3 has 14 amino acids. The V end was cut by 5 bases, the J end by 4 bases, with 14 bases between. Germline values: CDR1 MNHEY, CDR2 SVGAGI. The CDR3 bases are TGTGCCAGCAGTCCCGCTACGGCTATCTATGGCTACACCTTC. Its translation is CASSPATAIYGYTF.

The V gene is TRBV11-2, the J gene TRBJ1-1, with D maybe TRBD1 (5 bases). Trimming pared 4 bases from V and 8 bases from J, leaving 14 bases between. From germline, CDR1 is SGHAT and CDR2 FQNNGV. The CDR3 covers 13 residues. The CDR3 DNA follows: TGTGCCAGCAGCTCAGACAGCGGCGGGGAAGCTTTCTTT. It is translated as CASSSDSGGEAFF.

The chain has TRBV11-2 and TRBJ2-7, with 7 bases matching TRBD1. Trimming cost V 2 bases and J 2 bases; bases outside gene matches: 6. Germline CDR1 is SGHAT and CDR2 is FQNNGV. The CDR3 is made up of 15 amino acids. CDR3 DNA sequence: TGTGCCAGCAGCTTATTTAACAGGGGCGCCTACGAGCAGTACTTC. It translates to CASSLFNRGAYEQYF.

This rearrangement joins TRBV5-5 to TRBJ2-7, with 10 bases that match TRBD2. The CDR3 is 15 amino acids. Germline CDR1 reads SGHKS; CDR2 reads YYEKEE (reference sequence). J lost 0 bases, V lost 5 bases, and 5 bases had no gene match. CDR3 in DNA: TGTGCCAGCAGACGACTAGCGGGCCACTCCTACGAGCAGTACTTC. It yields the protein CASRRLAGHSYEQYF.

In nucleotides, the CDR3 is TGTGCCAGCAGTTTCGAGCGGGAGGGCCCAAATGAGCAGTTCTTC. As protein: CASSFEREGPNEQFF. The chain couples TRBV28 to TRBJ2-1; 10 bases are shared with TRBD2. This CDR3 is 15 amino acids long. The germline CDR1 and CDR2 sequences are MDHEN and SYDVKM. The trim removed 3 bases at V and 7 bases at J, leaving 6 bases unmatched.